Detailed here is one T cell receptor beta chain. The source of the sample is a study of blood T cell repertoires in COVID-19. Looking at the study overall: The analysed material was cDNA or gDNA that came from T cells, B-cell-depleted T cells, or PBMCs.

As handled by the study authors: Scientists estimated how many nucleated cells there were by amplifying reference gene primers. Clones were read by immunoSEQ multiplex PCR, and TCRdb kept only the in-frame ones, dropping some. V and J calls and clone size are those listed in that table; D and trimming were worked out from the DNA. In the table there are approximately 380,000 clones, roughly nine tenths of which are singletons. Clinical history reported by participants formed the basis on which cohorts were assigned. Germline V lookup: CDR1 LGHDT, CDR2 YNNKEL (reference sequence). J lost 5 bases, V lost 2 bases, and 9 bases had no gene match. The CDR3 sequence is 16 residues long.

The receptor was derived from a woman in her thirties or forties who had been exposed to COVID-19. V usage is TRBV3-1 (or the pseudogene TRBV3-2) and J usage is TRBJ1-1, with 9 bases lining up with TRBD1. The specimen sequenced was PBMCs or T cells enriched from blood (not recorded which). The CDR3 sequence: CASSQPGQGLGTEAFF. DNA of the CDR3: TGTGCCAGCAGCCAACCTGGACAGGGGTTGGGGACTGAAGCTTTCTTT.